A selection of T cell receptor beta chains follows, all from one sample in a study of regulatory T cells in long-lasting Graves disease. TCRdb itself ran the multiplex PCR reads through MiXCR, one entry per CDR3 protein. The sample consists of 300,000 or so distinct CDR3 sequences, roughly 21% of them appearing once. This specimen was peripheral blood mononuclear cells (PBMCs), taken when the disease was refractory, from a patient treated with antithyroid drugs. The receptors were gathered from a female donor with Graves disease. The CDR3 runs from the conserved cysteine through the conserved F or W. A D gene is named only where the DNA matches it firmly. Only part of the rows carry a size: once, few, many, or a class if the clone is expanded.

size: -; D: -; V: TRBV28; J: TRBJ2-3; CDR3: CASSLQENTQYF; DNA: TGTGCCAGCAGTTTACAGGAGAATACGCAGTATTTT
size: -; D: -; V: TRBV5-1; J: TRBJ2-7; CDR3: CASSPRDGTYYEQYF; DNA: TGCGCCAGCAGCCCCCGGGACGGTACTTACTACGAGCAGTACTTC
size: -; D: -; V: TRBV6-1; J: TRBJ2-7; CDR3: CASSDPGRAYEQYF; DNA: TGTGCCAGCAGTGATCCGGGACGGGCCTACGAGCAGTACTTC
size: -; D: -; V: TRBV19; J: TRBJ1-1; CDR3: CASSIQGRSTEAFF; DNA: TGTGCCAGTAGTATTCAGGGAAGAAGCACTGAAGCTTTCTTT
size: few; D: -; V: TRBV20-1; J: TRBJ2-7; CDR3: CSSHGAGEQYF; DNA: TGCAGTTCCCATGGGGCAGGCGAGCAGTACTTC
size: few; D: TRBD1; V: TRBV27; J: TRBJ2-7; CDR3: CASRWARGPPYEQYF; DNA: TGTGCCAGCAGGTGGGCCAGGGGGCCTCCCTACGAGCAGTACTTC
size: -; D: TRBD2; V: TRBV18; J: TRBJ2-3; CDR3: CASSPRAGERDTQYF; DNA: TGTGCCAGCTCACCAAGAGCGGGGGAAAGGGATACGCAGTATTTT
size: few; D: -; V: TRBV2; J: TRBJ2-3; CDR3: CASSDRRGLDTQYF; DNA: TGTGCCAGCAGTGATAGGCGGGGTTTGGATACGCAGTATTTT
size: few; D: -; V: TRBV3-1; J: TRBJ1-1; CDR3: CASSLSGAGDTEAFF; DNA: TGTGCCAGCAGCCTCTCTGGAGCGGGGGACACTGAAGCTTTCTTT
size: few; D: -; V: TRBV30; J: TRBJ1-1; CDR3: CAWSVQFGGGGMNTEAFF; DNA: TGTGCCTGGAGTGTACAGTTTGGGGGCGGCGGGATGAACACTGAAGCTTTCTTT
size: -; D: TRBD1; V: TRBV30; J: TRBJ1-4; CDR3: CAWSVRGQGANEKLFF; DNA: TGTGCCTGGAGTGTGCGGGGACAGGGGGCGAATGAAAAACTGTTTTTT
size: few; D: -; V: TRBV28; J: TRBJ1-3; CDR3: CASSFRISGNTIYF; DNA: TGTGCCAGCAGTTTCCGAATCTCTGGAAACACCATATATTTT
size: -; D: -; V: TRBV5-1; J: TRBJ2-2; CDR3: CASSLRASDTGELFF; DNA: TGCGCCAGCAGCCTAAGGGCCAGTGACACCGGGGAGCTGTTTTTT
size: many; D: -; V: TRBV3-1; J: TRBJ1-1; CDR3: CASSQDWRVEAFF; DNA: TGTGCCAGCAGCCAAGATTGGAGGGTGGAAGCTTTCTTT
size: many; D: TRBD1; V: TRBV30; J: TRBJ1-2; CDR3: CAWKGEQGPLVGYTF; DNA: TGTGCCTGGAAGGGGGAACAGGGGCCTTTGGTTGGCTACACCTTC
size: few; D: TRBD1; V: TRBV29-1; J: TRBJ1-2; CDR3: CSVQGASGYTF; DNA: TGCAGCGTCCAGGGGGCTTCTGGCTACACCTTC
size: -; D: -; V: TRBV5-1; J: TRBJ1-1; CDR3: CASSLVGREVEAFF; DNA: TGCGCCAGCAGCTTGGTAGGACGGGAGGTTGAAGCTTTCTTT
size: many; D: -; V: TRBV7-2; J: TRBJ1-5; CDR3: CASSLGGRSNQPQHF; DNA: TGTGCCAGCAGCTTAGGTGGACGTAGCAATCAGCCCCAGCATTTT
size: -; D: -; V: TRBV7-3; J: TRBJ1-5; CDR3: CASSPPLTRPTYHNQPQHF; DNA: TGTGCCAGCAGCCCCCCCCTAACACGGCCCACATATCACAATCAGCCCCAGCATTTT
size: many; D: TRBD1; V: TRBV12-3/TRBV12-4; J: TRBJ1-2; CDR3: CASSLADRGRNGYTF; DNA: TGTGCCAGCAGTTTAGCAGACAGGGGAAGGAATGGCTACACCTTC
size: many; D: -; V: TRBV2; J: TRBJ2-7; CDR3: CASSEVISYEQYF; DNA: TGTGCCAGCAGTGAAGTTATCTCCTACGAGCAGTACTTC
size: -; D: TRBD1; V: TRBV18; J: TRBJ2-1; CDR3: CASSPPSTKTGPFF; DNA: TGTGCCAGCTCACCACCGTCAACGAAGACAGGGCCGTTCTTC
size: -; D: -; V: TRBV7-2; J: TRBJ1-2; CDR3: CASSLVGGSSGGYTF; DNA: TGTGCCAGCAGCTTAGTGGGAGGCTCATCGGGAGGCTACACCTTC
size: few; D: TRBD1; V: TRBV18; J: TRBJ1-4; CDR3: CASSQTGQQTNEKLFF; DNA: TGTGCCAGCTCCCAGACAGGGCAGCAAACTAATGAAAAACTGTTTTTT
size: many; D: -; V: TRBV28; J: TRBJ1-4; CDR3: CASSFWANEKLFF; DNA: TGTGCCAGCAGTTTTTGGGCAAATGAAAAACTGTTTTTT
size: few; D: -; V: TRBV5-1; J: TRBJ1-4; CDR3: CASSLGQTGGSEKLFF; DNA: TGCGCCAGCAGCTTGGGCCAGACAGGCGGGAGTGAAAAACTGTTTTTT
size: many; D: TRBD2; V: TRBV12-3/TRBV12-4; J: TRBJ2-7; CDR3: CAIRRGSIDEQYF; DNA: TGTGCCATCAGGCGCGGGAGTATCGACGAGCAGTACTTC
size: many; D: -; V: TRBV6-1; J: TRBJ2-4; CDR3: CASSEGPASVVWISKNIQYF; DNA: TGTGCCAGCAGTGAAGGGCCGGCTAGTGTGGTTTGGATATCCAAAAACATTCAGTACTTC
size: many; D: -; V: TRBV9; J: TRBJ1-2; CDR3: CASSVGTGDYGYTF; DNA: TGTGCCAGCAGCGTCGGGACGGGGGACTATGGCTACACCTTC